Shown below are 20 T cell receptor beta chains from a single sample sequenced in a study of T cells after yellow fever vaccination (dated by TCRdb to 2018 to 2020). In light of the paper, this sample's treatment or condition label describes: live attenuated yellow fever vaccine strain. The library was obtained by 5' RACE. These reads were obtained on an Illumina NovaSeq 6000. TCRdb cleaned the public reads at Q25 with fastp, built clones with MiXCR and kept in-frame beta chains. Each entry merges the rows of one CDR3 protein and shows their most common DNA and genes. The sample profile shows some 420,000 distinct CDR3 sequences; around 19% of them were found once. 15% to 20% of the sample is in the top ten clones. This sample comprised PBMCs, obtained before the yellow fever booster vaccination. These receptors were collected from a man aged 18 to 30 who received the YFV17D yellow fever vaccine.

Only a few counts were recorded for this clonotype. The chain is built from TRBV5-1 and TRBJ1-3; D is undetermined. The germline V gene has CDR1 SGHRS and CDR2 YFSETQ. With 0 bases removed from V and 0 bases from J, the gap between germline ends came to 7 bases. The CDR3 contains 15 residues. CDR3 in DNA: TGCGCCAGCAGCTTGGGAGGCTTCTCTGGAAACACCATATATTTT. Its translation: CASSLGGFSGNTIYF.

The chain employs TRBV7-9 and TRBJ2-7; D is undetermined. The CDR3 has 15 amino acids. The V end lost 4 bases, the J end lost 3 bases, and 16 bases lay between the germline ends. From germline, CDR1 is SEHNR and CDR2 FQNEAQ (reference sequence). Here the CDR3 reads CASSSLVSPGYEQYF. The CDR3 nucleotides are TGTGCCAGCAGCTCTCTCGTGTCTCCCGGCTACGAGCAGTACTTC.

The J gene is TRBJ1-1, the V gene TRBV7-2; D remains ambiguous. V lost 3 bases and J 6 bases, leaving 8 bases between the germline ends. The CDR3 extends over 12 amino acids. Germline lookup yields CDR1 SGHTA and CDR2 FQGNSA. The CDR3 reads CASSFGRAEAFF. In DNA, the CDR3 is TGTGCCAGCAGCTTCGGGCGTGCTGAAGCTTTCTTT. Supplemented by reference TRBV7-2 and TRBJ1-1, the full variable domain reads GAGVSQSPSNKVTEKGKDVELRCDPISGHTALYWYRQSLGQGLEFLIYFQGNSAPDKSGLPSDRFSAERTGGSVSTLTIQRTQQEDSAVYLCASSFGRAEAFFGQGTRLTVV.

This clonotype has more than one count but fewer than ten. V is TRBV11-2 and J is TRBJ2-7; D is ambiguous. The CDR3 has 14 amino acids. Trimming stripped 8 bases from V and 3 bases from J, with 17 bases between. Germline V gives CDR1 SGHAT, CDR2 FQNNGV. CDR3 coding DNA: TGTGCCAGCTTAAAAAGCCCCGCTAGCTACGAGCAGTACGTC. As protein: CASLKSPASYEQYV.

The chain joins TRBV20-1 to TRBJ2-3; 10 nucleotides line up with TRBD1. Trimming at V came to 1 base and at J to 2 bases, leaving 9 bases not matched to a gene. CDR3 length: 17 amino acids. Germline V gives CDR1 DFQATT, CDR2 SNEGSKA (reference sequence). The CDR3 region is CSARGTGTGASTDTQYF. For the CDR3, the DNA is TGCAGTGCTAGAGGAACCGGGACAGGGGCGTCCACAGATACGCAGTATTTT.

In its sample, this clonotype was seen a few times. The V gene is TRBV23-1, the J gene TRBJ2-1; 9 bases align to TRBD1. TRBV23-1 is an ORF, with its function uncertain. The CDR3 loop spans 14 amino acids. V lost 0 bases to trimming and J lost 7 bases; unmatched junction nucleotides: 1. The CDR3 sequence: CASSQSGTGNEQFF. CDR3 DNA: TGCGCCAGCAGTCAATCCGGGACAGGGAATGAGCAGTTCTTC.

This clonotype came up a few times. This chain joins TRBV4-3 and TRBJ1-5; D is ambiguous. CDR3 size: 15 residues. The germline V gene has CDR1 LGHNA and CDR2 YSLEER. Trimming left V 0 bases short and J 1 base short, with 7 bases between. The CDR3 sequence: CASSQDLSSNQPQHF. The CDR3 bases are TGCGCCAGCAGCCAAGATCTATCCAGCAATCAGCCCCAGCATTTT.

This clonotype was counted between two and nine times. J is TRBJ2-5 and V is TRBV6-5, with 9 nucleotides matching TRBD2. The CDR3 extends over 14 amino acids. Germline CDR1 reads MNHEY; CDR2 reads SVGAGI. Trimming took 4 bases from V and 3 from J; bases not matched to a gene: 3. CDR3 region: CASSLRGGKETQYF. DNA for the CDR3: TGTGCCAGCAGTTTGCGGGGGGGGAAAGAGACCCAGTACTTC.

The chain carries TRBV24-1 and TRBJ2-5; D is undetermined. Per germline, CDR1 KGHDR and CDR2 SFDVKD. V was shortened by 4 bases and J by 0 bases, with 8 bases between the two germline ends. CDR3 length: 14 amino acids. The CDR3 spells CATSDWVHQETQYF. CDR3 sequence (DNA): TGTGCCACCAGTGACTGGGTACACCAAGAGACCCAGTACTTC.

The chain links TRBV25-1 to TRBJ2-3, with 8 positions matching TRBD1. The CDR3 has 15 residues. Germline CDR1 MGHDK, CDR2 SYGVNS. V dropped 1 base and J dropped 5; count of bases not matched to a gene: 5. This CDR3 reads CASSEWAGGKDTQYF. The CDR3 coding sequence is TGTGCCAGCAGTGAATGGGCAGGGGGCAAAGATACGCAGTATTTT.

The genes are TRBV10-2 and TRBJ2-4; 7 bases agree with TRBD2. The CDR3 sequence is 15 residues long. Germline CDR1 reads WSHSY; CDR2 reads SAAADI. J gave up 8 bases and V 7 bases, and 14 bases lay outside the gene matches. The CDR3 DNA is TGCGCCAGCACGGGGACTACTACCCGCGGGGACATTCAGTACTTC. This codes for CASTGTTTRGDIQYF.

This clonotype was recorded a few times. This chain joins TRBV15 and TRBJ1-2, with D unclear. CDR1 is LNHNV and CDR2 is YYDKDF in the germline V gene (reference sequence). V was clipped by 0 bases and J by 6 bases, with 8 bases between them. There are 13 residues in the CDR3. The chain's CDR3 is CATSRDLLDGYTF. The CDR3, as DNA: TGTGCCACCAGCAGAGATCTTTTAGATGGCTACACCTTC.

This clonotype was counted a few times. The J gene is TRBJ1-2, the V gene TRBV20-1; D is perhaps TRBD1 (6 bases). CDR3 length: 11 residues. In germline, CDR1 is DFQATT, CDR2 SNEGSKA (reference sequence). Trimming removed 3 bases at V and 14 bases at J, with 16 bases between. CDR3 sequence (DNA): TGCAGTGCTAGTCAGGGGCTGGGATGGACCTTC. It encodes CSASQGLGWTF.

This chain connects TRBV4-1 to TRBJ2-2; D perhaps matches TRBD2 (6 bases). The CDR3 spans 19 residues. CDR1 is MGHRA, CDR2 YSYEKL, per germline. V was clipped by 0 bases and J by 3 bases, with 20 bases between them. The CDR3 reads CASSQDIDWGDSYTGELFF. The CDR3 coding sequence is TGCGCCAGCAGCCAAGATATTGATTGGGGGGACTCATACACCGGGGAGCTGTTTTTT.

The rearrangement links TRBV7-2 to TRBJ2-2, with 7 bases identical to TRBD2. Per germline, CDR1 SGHTA and CDR2 FQGNSA. The trim removed 2 bases at V and 5 bases at J, leaving 8 bases unmatched. The CDR3 is 16 amino acids. The CDR3 here is CASSLSAGDQTGELFF. CDR3 bases: TGTGCCAGCAGCTTAAGTGCGGGGGACCAGACCGGGGAGCTGTTTTTT.

This chain uses TRBV6-5 with TRBJ2-1; 7 bases are shared with TRBD2. The trim removed 0 bases at V and 4 bases at J, leaving 6 bases unmatched. Germline V gives CDR1 MNHEY, CDR2 SVGAGI. This CDR3 contains 16 residues. The CDR3 DNA follows: TGTGCCAGCAGTTACTCTCCCGCAGCGGGATACAATGAGCAGTTCTTC. This encodes CASSYSPAAGYNEQFF.

This clonotype was counted only a few times. The chain is built from TRBV12-3 or TRBV12-4 and TRBJ2-7; 9 bases align to TRBD1. V lost 6 bases, J lost 1 base, and 10 bases stayed unmatched. This CDR3 has 16 residues. Written as DNA, the CDR3 is TGTGCCAGCAGCCTCGGTACAGGGGGCTATTCCTACGAGCAGTACTTC. This sequence encodes CASSLGTGGYSYEQYF.

This clonotype came up a few times. V is TRBV5-1 and J is TRBJ1-2; D ambiguous. Trimming removed 0 bases at V and 8 bases at J, with 8 bases between. The CDR3 loop spans 12 amino acids. Germline V gene sequence: CDR1 SGHRS, CDR2 YFSETQ. CDR3 protein: CASSLEQNGYTF. CDR3 DNA sequence: TGCGCCAGCAGCTTGGAACAGAACGGCTACACCTTC. Filled out from reference TRBV5-1 and TRBJ1-2, the complete variable domain reads KAGVTQTPRYLIKTRGQQVTLSCSPISGHRSVSWYQQTPGQGLQFLFEYFSETQRNKGNFPGRFSGRQFSNSRSEMNVSTLELGDSALYLCASSLEQNGYTFGSGTRLTVV.

This clonotype was detected a few times. This rearrangement joins TRBV5-6 to TRBJ2-7; D not certain. The V and J ends lost 4 bases and 6 bases respectively, with 14 bases between them. Germline CDR1 reads SGHDT; CDR2 reads YYEEEE. The CDR3 is 13 residues long. The CDR3 nucleotides are TGTGCCAGCAGCCATATCGTAAGACCCGAGCAGTACTTC. It is translated as CASSHIVRPEQYF. The entire variable domain, with the rest obtained from reference TRBV5-6 and TRBJ2-7, is as follows: DAGVTQSPTHLIKTRGQQVTLRCSPKSGHDTVSWYQQALGQGPQFIFQYYEEEERQRGNFPDRFSGHQFPNYSSELNVNALLLGDSALYLCASSHIVRPEQYFGPGTRLTVT.

In this sample, this clonotype turned up a few times. The genes are TRBV5-5 and TRBJ1-6; possible D gene TRBD1, 6 bases. Looked up from germline, CDR1 is SGHKS and CDR2 is YYEKEE (reference sequence). Trimming took 0 bases from V and 5 from J, leaving 6 bases between them. This CDR3 comprises 14 residues. The DNA of the CDR3 is TGTGCCAGCAGCTTGGCAGGGGATAATTCACCCCTCCACTTT. It specifies CASSLAGDNSPLHF.